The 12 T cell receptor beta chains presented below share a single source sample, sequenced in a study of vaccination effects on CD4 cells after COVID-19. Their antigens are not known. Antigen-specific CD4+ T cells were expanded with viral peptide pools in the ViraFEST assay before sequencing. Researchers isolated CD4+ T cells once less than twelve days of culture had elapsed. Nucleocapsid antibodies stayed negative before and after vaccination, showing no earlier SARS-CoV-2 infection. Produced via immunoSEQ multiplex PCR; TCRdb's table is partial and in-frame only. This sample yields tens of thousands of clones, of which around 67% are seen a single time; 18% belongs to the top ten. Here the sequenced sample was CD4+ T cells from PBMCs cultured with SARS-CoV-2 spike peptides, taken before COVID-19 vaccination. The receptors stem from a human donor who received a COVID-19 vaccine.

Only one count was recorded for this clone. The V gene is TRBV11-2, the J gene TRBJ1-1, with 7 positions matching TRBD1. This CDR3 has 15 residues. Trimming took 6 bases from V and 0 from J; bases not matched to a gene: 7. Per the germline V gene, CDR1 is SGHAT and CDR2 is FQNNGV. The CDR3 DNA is TGTGCCAGCAGAACTTACAGGGGAATGAACACTGAAGCTTTCTTT. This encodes CASRTYRGMNTEAFF.

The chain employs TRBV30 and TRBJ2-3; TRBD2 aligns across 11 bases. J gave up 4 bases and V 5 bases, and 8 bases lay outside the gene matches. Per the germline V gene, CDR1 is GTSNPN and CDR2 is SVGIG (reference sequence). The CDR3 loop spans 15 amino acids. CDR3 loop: CAWGRLAGRADTQYF. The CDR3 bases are TGTGCCTGGGGGAGACTAGCGGGACGGGCAGATACGCAGTATTTT.

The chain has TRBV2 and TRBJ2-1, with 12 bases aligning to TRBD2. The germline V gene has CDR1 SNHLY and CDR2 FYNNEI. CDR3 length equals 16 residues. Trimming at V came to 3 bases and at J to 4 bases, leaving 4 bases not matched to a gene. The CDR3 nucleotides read TGTGCCAGCAGTGATGTTGGACTAGCGGGGTACAATGAGCAGTTCTTC. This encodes CASSDVGLAGYNEQFF.

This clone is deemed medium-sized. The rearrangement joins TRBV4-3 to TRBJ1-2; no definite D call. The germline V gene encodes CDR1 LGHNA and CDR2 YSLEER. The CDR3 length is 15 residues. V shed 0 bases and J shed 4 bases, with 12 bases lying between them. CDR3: CASSQEGSQRYGYTF. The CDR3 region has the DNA TGCGCCAGCAGCCAAGAGGGATCTCAGCGCTATGGCTACACCTTC.

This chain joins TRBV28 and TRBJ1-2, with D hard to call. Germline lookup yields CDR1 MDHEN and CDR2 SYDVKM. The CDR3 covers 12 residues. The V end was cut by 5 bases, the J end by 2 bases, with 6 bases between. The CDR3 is CASSLENYGYTF. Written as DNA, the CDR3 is TGTGCCAGCAGTCTGGAGAACTATGGCTACACCTTC.

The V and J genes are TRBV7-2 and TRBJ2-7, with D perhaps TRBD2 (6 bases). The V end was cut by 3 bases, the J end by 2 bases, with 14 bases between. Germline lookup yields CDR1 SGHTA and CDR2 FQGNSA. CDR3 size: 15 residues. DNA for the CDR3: TGTGCCAGCAGCTTGAAGGGCGGGGAAACCTACGAGCAGTACTTC. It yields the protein CASSLKGGETYEQYF. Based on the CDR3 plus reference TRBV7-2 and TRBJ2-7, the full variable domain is GAGVSQSPSNKVTEKGKDVELRCDPISGHTALYWYRQSLGQGLEFLIYFQGNSAPDKSGLPSDRFSAERTGGSVSTLTIQRTQQEDSAVYLCASSLKGGETYEQYFGPGTRLTVT.

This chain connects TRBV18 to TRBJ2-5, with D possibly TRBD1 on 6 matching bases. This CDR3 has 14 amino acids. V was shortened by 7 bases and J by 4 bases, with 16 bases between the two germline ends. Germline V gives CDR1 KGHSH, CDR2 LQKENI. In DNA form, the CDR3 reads TGTGCCAGCTTCGATACCCAGGGGCGAGAGACCCAGTACTTC. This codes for CASFDTQGRETQYF.

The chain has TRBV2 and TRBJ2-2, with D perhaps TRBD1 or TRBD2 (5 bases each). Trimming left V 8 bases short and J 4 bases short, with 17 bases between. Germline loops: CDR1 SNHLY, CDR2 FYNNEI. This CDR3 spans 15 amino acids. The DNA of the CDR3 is TGTGCCAGCTTAACGGATGCCGGGACCACCGGGGAGCTGTTTTTT. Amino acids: CASLTDAGTTGELFF.

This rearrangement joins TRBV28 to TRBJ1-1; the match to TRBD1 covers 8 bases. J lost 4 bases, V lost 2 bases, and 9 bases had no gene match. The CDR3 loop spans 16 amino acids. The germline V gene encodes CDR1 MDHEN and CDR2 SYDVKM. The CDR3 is CASSLGGRQGSTEAFF. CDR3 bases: TGTGCCAGCAGTTTAGGGGGCCGACAGGGGAGCACTGAAGCTTTCTTT. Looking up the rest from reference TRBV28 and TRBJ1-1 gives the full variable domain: DVKVTQSSRYLVKRTGEKVFLECVQDMDHENMFWYRQDPGLGLRLIYFSYDVKMKEKGDIPEGYSVSREKKERFSLILESASTNQTSMYLCASSLGGRQGSTEAFFGQGTRLTVV.

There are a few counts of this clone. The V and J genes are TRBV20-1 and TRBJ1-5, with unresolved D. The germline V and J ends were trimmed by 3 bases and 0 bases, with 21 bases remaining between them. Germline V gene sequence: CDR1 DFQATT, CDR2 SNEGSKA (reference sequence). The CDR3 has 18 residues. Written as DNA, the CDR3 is TGCAGTGCTAGTTCCACGGACGGCATCCTTCATAGCAATCAGCCCCAGCATTTT. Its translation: CSASSTDGILHSNQPQHF.

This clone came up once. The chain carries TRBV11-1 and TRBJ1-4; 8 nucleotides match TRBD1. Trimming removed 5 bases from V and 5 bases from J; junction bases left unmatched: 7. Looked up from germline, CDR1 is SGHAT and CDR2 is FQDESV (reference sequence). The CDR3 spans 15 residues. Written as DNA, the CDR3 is TGTGCCAGCAGCCGGTGGGGGACAGGAAATGAAAAACTGTTTTTT. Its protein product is CASSRWGTGNEKLFF. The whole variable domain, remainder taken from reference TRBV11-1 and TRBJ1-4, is EAEVAQSPRYKITEKSQAVAFWCDPISGHATLYWYRQILGQGPELLVQFQDESVVDDSQLPKDRFSAERLKGVDSTLKIQPAELGDSAMYLCASSRWGTGNEKLFFGSGTQLSVL.

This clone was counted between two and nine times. The DNA of the CDR3 is TGTGCCAGAAGCCACAATAACAGACAGGTTGAAAATGAAAAACTGTTTTTT. Translating it yields CARSHNNRQVENEKLFF. The chain couples TRBV5-3 to TRBJ1-4; TRBD1 is a possible D gene (6 bases). TRBV5-3 is known as an ORF, though its function is uncertain. V was cut by 4 bases and J by 5 bases, with 21 bases left in between. The CDR3 totals 17 residues.